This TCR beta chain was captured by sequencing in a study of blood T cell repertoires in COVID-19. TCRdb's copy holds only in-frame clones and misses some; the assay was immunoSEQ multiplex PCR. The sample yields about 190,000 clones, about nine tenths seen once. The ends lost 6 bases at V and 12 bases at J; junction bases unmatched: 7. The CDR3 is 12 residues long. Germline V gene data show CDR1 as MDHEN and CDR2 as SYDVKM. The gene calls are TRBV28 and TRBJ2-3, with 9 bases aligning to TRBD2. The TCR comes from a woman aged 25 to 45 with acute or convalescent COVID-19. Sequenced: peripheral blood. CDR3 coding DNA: TGTGCCAGCAGCTCTAGCGGGACGTTCCAGTATTTT. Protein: CASSSSGTFQYF.